The 14 T cell receptor beta chains below come from one sample, sequenced in a study of blood T cell repertoires in COVID-19. The assay was immunoSEQ multiplex PCR, and TCRdb's table has in-frame clones only and misses some. The table includes around 130,000 clones, roughly four fifths detected once. Material for sequencing was peripheral blood. These receptors all come from a woman in her sixties with acute or convalescent COVID-19.

The chain combines TRBV5-8 with TRBJ2-3, with 8 bases aligning to TRBD1. The ends lost 1 base at V and 2 bases at J; junction bases unmatched: 6. Germline CDR1 and CDR2: SGHTS and YDEGEE. The CDR3 has 16 residues. CDR3 amino acids: CASSLLGTGVTDTQYF. DNA of the CDR3: TGTGCCAGCAGCTTGTTAGGGACAGGCGTCACAGATACGCAGTATTTT.

The rearrangement uses TRBV27 and TRBJ1-5; D remains unclear. CDR1 and CDR2 (germline): MNHEY, SMNVEV (reference sequence). The V gene lost 5 bases and the J gene lost 5 bases, with 7 bases spanning the gap. The CDR3 length is 12 residues. Written as DNA, the CDR3 is TGTGCCAGCAGTAACCGAGATCAGCCCCAGCATTTT. Translation gives CASSNRDQPQHF.

J is TRBJ2-7 and V is TRBV7-6; D uncertain. This CDR3 has 15 residues. CDR1 is SGHVS and CDR2 is FNYEAQ in the germline V gene. V lost 0 bases, J lost 2 bases, and 11 bases lay in between. The CDR3 here is CASSLAGGPTYEQYF. The CDR3 nucleotides are TGTGCCAGCAGCTTAGCTGGTGGGCCTACCTACGAGCAGTACTTC.

The genes are TRBV3-1 (or the pseudogene TRBV3-2) and TRBJ1-2, with TRBD1 as a possible D gene (5 bases). Per germline, CDR1 LGHDT and CDR2 YNNKEL (reference sequence). Trimming pared 1 base from V and 5 bases from J, leaving 8 bases between. The CDR3 totals 13 residues. This chain's CDR3 is CASSQAGFYGYTF. CDR3 sequence (DNA): TGTGCCAGCAGCCAAGCAGGGTTTTATGGCTACACCTTC.

This chain uses TRBV7-9 with TRBJ1-5; D unclear. The CDR3 is 15 residues long. Germline V gene lookup returns CDR1 SEHNR and CDR2 FQNEAQ (reference sequence). Trimming shortened V by 5 bases and J by 3 bases, and 14 bases separated the two germline ends. The DNA for the CDR3 is TGTGCCAGCAGCCCCTCCGGAGGTCTCAATCAGCCCCAGCATTTT. Amino acid sequence: CASSPSGGLNQPQHF.

The chain is built from TRBV24-1 and TRBJ1-4; D may be TRBD1 (6 bases). Per the germline V gene, CDR1 is KGHDR and CDR2 is SFDVKD. This CDR3 spans 14 amino acids. Between the trimmed V and J ends, which lost 4 bases and 8 bases, there was a span of 13 bases. The chain's CDR3 is CATSDSRGGEKLFF. CDR3 bases: TGTGCCACCAGTGACTCCAGGGGCGGGGAAAAACTGTTTTTT.

CDR3 DNA sequence: TGTGCCAGCAGCCGACGGGACAGCTATGGCTACACCTTC. Its translation is CASSRRDSYGYTF. This sequence joins TRBV3-1 (or the pseudogene TRBV3-2) and TRBJ1-2; 7 bases fit TRBD1. After removal of 4 bases from V and 4 bases from J, the junction contained 3 bases not matched to a gene. This CDR3 is built from 13 residues. Germline V gene sequence: CDR1 LGHDT, CDR2 YNNKEL (reference sequence).

The chain is built from TRBV7-8 and TRBJ1-1, with 9 bases fitting TRBD1. J was trimmed by 7 bases and V by 3 bases; bases with no gene match: 12. The CDR3 covers 16 residues. Germline V CDR1 and CDR2: SGHVS, FQNEAQ. DNA for the CDR3: TGTGCCAGCAGCTTTACAGGGGGCGCAGGATACAGTGAAGCTTTCTTT. This codes for CASSFTGGAGYSEAFF.

The rearrangement links TRBV6-5 to TRBJ1-6, with D unresolved. V was trimmed by 2 bases and J by 7 bases, leaving 12 bases between them. Per germline, CDR1 MNHEY and CDR2 SVGAGI. The CDR3 has 15 residues. The CDR3 nucleotides read TGTGCCAGCAGTTACGAGAACAGCGGAAATTCACCCCTCCACTTT. Protein: CASSYENSGNSPLHF.

This chain joins TRBV27 and TRBJ1-6, with unresolved D. This CDR3 is built from 15 residues. The germline V and J ends were trimmed by 7 bases and 7 bases, with 17 bases remaining between them. In germline, CDR1 is MNHEY, CDR2 SMNVEV (reference sequence). CDR3 amino acids: CASKLHDGVNSPLHF. The CDR3 DNA reads TGTGCCAGCAAGCTCCACGACGGAGTAAATTCACCCCTCCACTTT.

This chain links TRBV5-1 with TRBJ2-3; the match to TRBD2 covers 9 bases. With V trimmed by 7 bases and J by 4 bases, 16 bases remained unmatched. From germline, CDR1 is SGHRS and CDR2 YFSETQ. The CDR3 length is 17 residues. In DNA form, the CDR3 reads TGCGCCAGCTACATCGGAGGTACTAGCGGGTCATCAGATACGCAGTATTTT. Its protein is CASYIGGTSGSSDTQYF.

The chain employs TRBV25-1 and TRBJ1-1, with D possibly TRBD1 on 6 matching bases. Germline loops: CDR1 MGHDK, CDR2 SYGVNS. There are 14 residues in the CDR3. Deletions cut 10 bases from V and 3 bases from J, with 18 bases between. The CDR3 protein is CATSGGALDTEAFF. The CDR3 coding sequence is TGTGCCACCAGCGGGGGGGCTTTAGACACTGAAGCTTTCTTT.

The V and J genes are TRBV6-1 and TRBJ2-1; 7 bases map to TRBD1. The V gene end was trimmed by 0 bases and the J gene end by 7 bases; junction bases not matched to a gene: 18. Germline-derived CDR1 and CDR2 are MNHNS and SASEGT. The CDR3 totals 19 residues. The CDR3 sequence is CASSEAILLSRQGGNEQFF. DNA of the CDR3: TGTGCCAGCAGTGAAGCGATTCTTTTAAGTAGACAGGGCGGGAATGAGCAGTTCTTC.

A few counts support this clone. J is TRBJ1-3 and V is TRBV7-2; D uncertain. The CDR3 loop spans 16 amino acids. Trimming took off 5 bases at V and 2 bases at J, with 16 bases between the two ends. CDR1 and CDR2 from the germline V gene are SGHTA and FQGNSA. The CDR3 loop reads CASSGQTGRPGNTIYF. CDR3 nucleotide sequence: TGTGCCAGCAGCGGGCAGACCGGTAGGCCTGGAAACACCATATATTTT. The full variable domain, with the rest looked up from reference TRBV7-2 and TRBJ1-3, is GAGVSQSPSNKVTEKGKDVELRCDPISGHTALYWYRQSLGQGLEFLIYFQGNSAPDKSGLPSDRFSAERTGGSVSTLTIQRTQQEDSAVYLCASSGQTGRPGNTIYFGEGSWLTVV.